The clone carrying this T cell receptor beta chain was counted a few times. Antigen unknown. This PCR relied on a set of 60 Vbeta primers and 13 Jbeta primers. Profiled with immunoSEQ multiplex PCR; TCRdb holds only in-frame clones, not every one. The sample holds roughly 100,000 clones, around 10% seen once. These data originate in a study of cytomegalovirus exposure and HLA in healthy donors. Study-wide results and caveats: Presence/absence analyses assumed roughly uniform sequencing depth across donors. Reportedly, HLA-A and HLA-B alleles of most subjects were accurately predicted from TCR beta. There were several of the most significant clusters that appeared linked to common viral pathogens in a later analysis.

Everyone who donated was a healthy bone marrow donor. The CDR3 spans 14 residues. CDR1 is MNHNS and CDR2 is SASEGT in the germline V gene. J gave up 4 bases and V 6 bases, and 9 bases lay outside the gene matches. The chain joins TRBV6-1 to TRBJ2-7, with TRBD1 identical over 7 bases. The receptor was derived from a man between 35 and 55 years old in good health and CMV-seropositive. Sequences were obtained from PBMCs. The DNA of the CDR3 is TGTGCCAGCAGCGCCACGGGACAGTCATACGAGCAGTACTTC. It encodes CASSATGQSYEQYF.